This TCR beta chain was found in a study of OX40 agonist ivuxolimab in advanced cancers. Study in general: People who had prior anti-PD-1, anti-PD-L1 or anti-CTLA-4 therapy could take part, and around 40% had some. Findings and limits, study-wide: Among expanded peripheral T cells, antigen specificity went undetermined.

Method: immunoSEQ multiplex PCR; TCRdb's copy keeps in-frame clones and lacks some. The sample shows 71,000 or so clones, approximately 91% of them seen only once. Notes on this clone: Its antigen is as yet unknown.

Autoimmune disease history or systemic immunosuppression excluded patients. Researchers took blood at baseline, on cycle 4 day 1, and on cycle 7 day 1. This CDR3 comprises 13 residues. Between the trimmed V and J ends, which lost 1 base and 4 bases, there was a span of 7 bases. Looked up from germline, CDR1 is SGHTA and CDR2 is FQGNSA. Sequencing used CD4+ or CD8+ T cells sorted from blood, obtained in a trial of the OX40 agonist ivuxolimab. V and J are TRBV7-2 and TRBJ1-1; D is unresolved. The source of this sequence is an adult with an advanced solid tumor such as melanoma, head and neck, liver or kidney cancer. CDR3 loop: CASSLDRATEAFF. DNA for the CDR3: TGTGCCAGCAGCTTAGATAGGGCCACTGAAGCTTTCTTT.